This T cell receptor beta chain derives from a study of human T cells and chemical hapten exposure. Background on the study: In the approximately 25-week study, patients were dosed weekly with diphenylcyclopropenone on the scalp throughout.

This clonotype was seen many times. The library labeled individual cDNA molecules by adding unique molecular identifiers to them. TCRdb re-called the RACE reads with MiXCR, one entry per CDR3 protein. The sample has roughly 51,000 distinct CDR3 sequences, roughly a tenth seen once; the top ten hold about 8.9%. Documented time point: pre-sensitization, week 0. Sample treatment: therapeutic diphenylcyclopropenone sensitization with weekly scalp DPC. Donation of samples came from alopecia patients who were 18 to 70 years old and suitable for DPC. This TCR came from a man aged 35-49 years with alopecia areata. Some clones in this sample may be carry-over from other donors' samples. The sample in question was whole blood, obtained in connection with sensitization to the hapten diphenylcyclopropenone (DPC).

The CDR3 spells CSARDGASGSREQYF. The CDR3 nucleotides read TGCAGTGCTAGAGATGGGGCTAGCGGGAGTAGGGAGCAGTACTTC. The chain recombines TRBV20-1 with TRBJ2-7; 10 bases agree with TRBD2. Germline V gives CDR1 DFQATT, CDR2 SNEGSKA (reference sequence). V shed 0 bases, J shed 7 bases, and the junction held 9 bases outside the gene matches. This CDR3 has 15 amino acids.